These 20 T cell receptor beta chains were sequenced from one sample in a study of blood T cell repertoires in COVID-19. Assay used: immunoSEQ multiplex PCR; TCRdb lists only in-frame clones, some missing. The sample contains approximately 97,000 clones, around 87% of which appear only once. The sequencing input was peripheral blood. These receptors originate from a human donor in a cohort sampled during active COVID-19.

This sequence joins TRBV12-3 or TRBV12-4 and TRBJ2-1, with D possibly TRBD1 on 6 matching bases. Trimming shortened V by 3 bases and J by 6 bases, and 9 bases separated the two germline ends. The CDR3 runs to 13 residues. This chain's CDR3 is CASSLAGVNEQFF. DNA for the CDR3: TGTGCCAGCAGTTTGGCAGGGGTCAATGAGCAGTTCTTC.

This clone has more than one count but fewer than ten. V gene TRBV29-1 combines with J gene TRBJ2-1; D gene ambiguous. This CDR3 spans 11 amino acids. The germline V and J ends were trimmed by 8 bases and 7 bases, with 12 bases remaining between them. Germline V gives CDR1 SQVTM, CDR2 ANQGSEA. CDR3 nucleotide sequence: TGCAGCTTCCTATCGGTTAATGAGCAGTTCTTC. Translating it yields CSFLSVNEQFF.

V is TRBV9 and J is TRBJ2-3; 14 positions agree with TRBD2. Germline loops: CDR1 SGDLS, CDR2 YYNGEE. V gave up 4 bases and J gave up 3 bases; unmatched junction bases: 10. The CDR3 contains 18 residues. In nucleotides, the CDR3 is TGTGCCAGCAGCCTGGGACTAGCGGGAGCAAGAGGAACAGATACGCAGTATTTT. Protein: CASSLGLAGARGTDTQYF. The full variable domain, in which reference TRBV9 and TRBJ2-3 provide the parts outside the CDR3, is DSGVTQTPKHLITATGQRVTLRCSPRSGDLSVYWYQQSLDQGLQFLIQYYNGEERAKGNILERFSAQQFPDLHSELNLSSLELGDSALYFCASSLGLAGARGTDTQYFGPGTRLTVL.

The chain couples TRBV28 to TRBJ1-2, with 7 bases fitting TRBD1. CDR1 is MDHEN, CDR2 SYDVKM, per germline. Germline trimming cut 6 bases from V and 0 bases from J; bases unmatched to any gene: 4. The CDR3 sequence is 14 residues long. DNA for the CDR3: TGTGCCAGCAGGAGAGGACAGGCTAACTATGGCTACACCTTC. Translation: CASRRGQANYGYTF.

This clone was observed a handful of times. The chain carries TRBV7-9 and TRBJ2-7, with D possibly matching TRBD2 (6 bases). V was trimmed by 2 bases and J by 7 bases, leaving 18 bases between them. Germline V gives CDR1 SEHNR, CDR2 FQNEAQ (reference sequence). This CDR3 region has 15 residues. In DNA, the CDR3 is TGTGCCAGCAGCTTAACTAAGGGACTGCCCCTGGAGCAGTACTTC. Amino acids: CASSLTKGLPLEQYF.

This chain links TRBV6-5 with TRBJ2-3; D unclear. V lost 6 bases to trimming and J lost 0 bases, with 7 bases between them. Germline V gene data show CDR1 as MNHEY and CDR2 as SVGAGI. The CDR3 is made up of 13 amino acids. CDR3 loop: CASRSPSTDTQYF. The CDR3 nucleotides are TGTGCCAGCAGATCCCCTAGCACAGATACGCAGTATTTT.

The chain uses TRBV7-6 and TRBJ2-1; 9 bases align to TRBD2. CDR1 and CDR2 (germline): SGHVS, FNYEAQ. CDR3 size: 16 residues. V lost 4 bases to trimming and J lost 6 bases; unmatched junction nucleotides: 10. CDR3 sequence reads: CASSYRREGRGNEQFF. CDR3 DNA sequence: TGTGCCAGCAGCTATAGGCGGGAGGGCCGGGGCAATGAGCAGTTCTTC.

The V and J genes are TRBV11-3 and TRBJ2-1; TRBD1 matches at 7 bases. Germline V lookup: CDR1 SGHNT, CDR2 YENEEA. The CDR3 covers 18 residues. J gave up 0 bases and V 4 bases, and 12 bases lay outside the gene matches. CDR3 protein: CASSSGQPNSRSYNEQFF. CDR3 DNA sequence: TGTGCCAGCAGCTCGGGACAGCCCAATTCCCGCTCCTACAATGAGCAGTTCTTC. The full variable domain, with the rest looked up from reference TRBV11-3 and TRBJ2-1, is EAGVVQSPRYKIIEKKQPVAFWCNPISGHNTLYWYLQNLGQGPELLIRYENEEAVDDSQLPKDRFSAERLKGVDSTLKIQPAELGDSAVYLCASSSGQPNSRSYNEQFFGPGTRLTVL.

The chain couples TRBV6-2 or TRBV6-3 to TRBJ1-1; D ambiguous. This CDR3 has 13 amino acids. Trimming left V 5 bases short and J 2 bases short, with 9 bases between. Germline assignment: CDR1 MNHEY and CDR2 SVGEGT. Here the CDR3 reads CASSDSSNTEAFF. CDR3 sequence (DNA): TGTGCCAGCAGTGATAGCAGCAACACTGAAGCTTTCTTT.

The V gene is TRBV5-8, the J gene TRBJ1-5; 8 bases match TRBD1. CDR1 and CDR2 from the germline V gene are SGHTS and YDEGEE. The length of the CDR3 is 18 residues. The V and J ends lost 1 base and 3 bases, in that order; junction bases with no gene match: 12. CDR3 in DNA: TGTGCCAGCAGCTTGAGAATCTTGGAGACAGGGGCCAATCAGCCCCAGCATTTT. This encodes CASSLRILETGANQPQHF. The variable domain in full, completed from reference TRBV5-8 and TRBJ1-5, reads EAGVTQSPTHLIKTRGQQATLRCSPISGHTSVYWYQQALGLGLQFLLWYDEGEERNRGNFPPRFSGRQFPNYSSELNVNALELEDSALYLCASSLRILETGANQPQHFGDGTRLSIL.

The rearrangement joins TRBV9 to TRBJ1-1; D remains unclear. This CDR3 comprises 12 residues. The V gene lost 5 bases and the J gene lost 0 bases, with 5 bases spanning the gap. Germline V CDR1 and CDR2: SGDLS, YYNGEE. Written as DNA, the CDR3 is TGTGCCAGCAGTACTATGAACACTGAAGCTTTCTTT. Translation: CASSTMNTEAFF.

V gene TRBV2 combines with J gene TRBJ1-4, with TRBD1 matching 8 bases. Germline V gene data show CDR1 as SNHLY and CDR2 as FYNNEI. The CDR3 spans 14 residues. The V segment lost 6 bases and the J segment 8 bases; nucleotides outside the gene matches: 8. The CDR3 DNA sequence: TGTGCCAGCAGACAGGGGGAGTCGAACGAAAAACTGTTTTTT. Translated, it gives CASRQGESNEKLFF. Full variable domain (rest looked up from reference TRBV2 and TRBJ1-4): EPEVTQTPSHQVTQMGQEVILRCVPISNHLYFYWYRQILGQKVEFLVSFYNNEISEKSEIFDDQFSVERPDGSNFTLKIRSTKLEDSAMYFCASRQGESNEKLFFGSGTQLSVL.

This chain joins TRBV4-2 and TRBJ1-5, with 8 nucleotides matching TRBD1. The CDR3 is 15 residues long. V trimming: 1 base; J trimming: 5 bases; junction bases outside the gene matches: 4. CDR1 is LGHNA, CDR2 YNFKEQ, per germline. The CDR3 sequence is CASSQGAQGDQPQHF. CDR3 DNA: TGTGCCAGCAGCCAAGGTGCACAGGGGGATCAGCCCCAGCATTTT.

This CDR3 reads CASSQVVGLAGRDNEQFF. The CDR3 DNA reads TGCGCCAGCAGCCAAGTAGTCGGACTAGCGGGACGAGACAATGAGCAGTTCTTC. This chain joins TRBV4-1 and TRBJ2-1; 12 bases match TRBD2. The J segment lost 5 bases and the V segment lost 1 base, leaving 9 bases of the junction unmatched. This CDR3 region has 18 residues. Looked up from germline, CDR1 is MGHRA and CDR2 is YSYEKL.

CDR3 DNA sequence: TGTGCCAGCAGAAACAGGGTAGTGAACGAGCAGTACTTC. Residues: CASRNRVVNEQYF. V gene TRBV16 combines with J gene TRBJ2-7, with D tentatively TRBD1 (6 bases). The V gene lost 6 bases and the J gene lost 5 bases, with 14 bases spanning the gap. The CDR3 consists of 13 residues. Germline V CDR1 and CDR2: KGHSY, FQNENV.

This clone was seen just once. This chain connects TRBV4-1 to TRBJ1-5; 9 positions agree with TRBD1. The CDR3 has 16 amino acids. Germline V CDR1 and CDR2: MGHRA, YSYEKL. V dropped 5 bases and J dropped 3; count of bases not matched to a gene: 8. CDR3 loop: CASSVKTGGINQPQHF. CDR3 in DNA: TGCGCCAGCAGCGTAAAGACAGGGGGTATCAATCAGCCCCAGCATTTT.

This clone was seen a few times. The V gene is TRBV7-2, the J gene TRBJ2-2; the D is unclear. Looked up from germline, CDR1 is SGHTA and CDR2 is FQGNSA. This CDR3 region has 13 residues. The V and J ends lost 6 bases and 3 bases respectively, with 8 bases between them. The CDR3 coding sequence is TGTGCCAGCAGGGCTGTACACACCGGGGAGCTGTTTTTT. Residues: CASRAVHTGELFF. Supplemented by reference TRBV7-2 and TRBJ2-2, the full variable domain reads GAGVSQSPSNKVTEKGKDVELRCDPISGHTALYWYRQSLGQGLEFLIYFQGNSAPDKSGLPSDRFSAERTGGSVSTLTIQRTQQEDSAVYLCASRAVHTGELFFGEGSRLTVL.

V gene TRBV18 combines with J gene TRBJ1-5; D might be TRBD1 (5 bases). Germline CDR1 reads KGHSH; CDR2 reads LQKENI. CDR3 length: 16 amino acids. Trimming stripped 2 bases from V and 6 bases from J, with 17 bases between. In DNA, the CDR3 is TGTGCCAGCTCACCATCCGCAGGGCGTTTAAGTCAGCCCCAGCATTTT. Translated: CASSPSAGRLSQPQHF.

The genes are TRBV2 and TRBJ2-1; D uncertain. The germline V and J ends were trimmed by 5 bases and 2 bases, with 10 bases remaining between them. The CDR3 is made up of 14 amino acids. The V gene's germline CDR1 is SNHLY and CDR2 FYNNEI. CDR3 in amino acids: CASSWAGAYNEQFF. DNA for the CDR3: TGTGCCAGCAGTTGGGCAGGTGCCTACAATGAGCAGTTCTTC.

The rearrangement links TRBV12-3 or TRBV12-4 to TRBJ2-1; tentative D call: TRBD1 (6 bases). V lost 1 base to trimming and J lost 7 bases, with 8 bases between them. CDR3 length: 13 residues. The CDR3 region is CASSLEQGNEQFF. The CDR3 DNA follows: TGTGCCAGCAGTTTAGAACAGGGTAATGAGCAGTTCTTC.